This entry lists 19 T cell receptor beta chains sequenced from one sample in a study of shared T cell receptors in the human thymus. Using immunoSEQ multiplex PCR, the repertoire was profiled, and TCRdb retains in-frame clones only, with some absent. The table lists some 720,000 clones, 88% of them singletons, with around 0.0099% in the top ten. These data also featured in a second study, about human thymus T cells.

Specimen: thymocytes. Source of these receptors: a boy under two years old with a congenital heart defect.

V usage is TRBV18 and J usage is TRBJ2-1, with D hard to call. This CDR3 contains 13 residues. V was pared by 2 bases and J by 4 bases, with 6 bases between. Germline CDR1 and CDR2: KGHSH and LQKENI. CDR3 DNA sequence: TGTGCCAGCTCACCAGACGGGTACAATGAGCAGTTCTTC. This encodes CASSPDGYNEQFF.

V gene TRBV6-1 combines with J gene TRBJ2-1, with 10 bases matching TRBD2. CDR3 length: 17 amino acids. The junction had 12 bases not matched to a gene; V was cut back by 3 bases and J by 7 bases. Germline values: CDR1 MNHNS, CDR2 SASEGT. This CDR3 reads CASSEWSGRALKNEQFF. The CDR3 DNA reads as TGTGCCAGCAGTGAGTGGAGCGGGAGGGCCCTAAAAAATGAGCAGTTCTTC.

V is TRBV6-4 and J is TRBJ2-7; no firm D call. The CDR3 covers 15 residues. The V gene lost 2 bases and the J gene lost 0 bases, with 11 bases spanning the gap. The germline gives CDR1 MRHNA, CDR2 SNTAGT. CDR3 nucleotides: TGTGCCAGCAGTGACCGGTCCAATACCTCCTACGAGCAGTACTTC. Translated, it gives CASSDRSNTSYEQYF.

This chain uses TRBV5-4 with TRBJ2-1; D remains unclear. Looked up from germline, CDR1 is SGHNT and CDR2 is YYREEE (reference sequence). This CDR3 region has 13 residues. V dropped 4 bases and J dropped 1 base, with 6 bases sitting between them. The CDR3 nucleotides read TGTGCCAGCAGCGGCAGGTCCTACAATGAGCAGTTCTTC. This encodes CASSGRSYNEQFF.

This clone was counted a single time. V usage is TRBV7-9 and J usage is TRBJ1-1; no clear D. The CDR3 is made up of 14 amino acids. Trimming cost V 0 bases and J 0 bases, with 5 bases left between them. The germline V gene encodes CDR1 SEHNR and CDR2 FQNEAQ (reference sequence). The CDR3 DNA follows: TGTGCCAGCAGCTTAGCCCTCCTGAACACTGAAGCTTTCTTT. Its protein product is CASSLALLNTEAFF. Full variable domain (remainder filled in from reference TRBV7-9 and TRBJ1-1): DTGVSQNPRHKITKRGQNVTFRCDPISEHNRLYWYRQTLGQGPEFLTYFQNEAQLEKSRLLSDRFSAERPKGSFSTLEIQRTEQGDSAMYLCASSLALLNTEAFFGQGTRLTVV.

This chain connects TRBV4-1 to TRBJ2-7; 13 bases match TRBD2. Losses at the gene ends were 4 bases for V and 5 bases for J; bases not matched to a gene: 14. In germline, CDR1 is MGHRA, CDR2 YSYEKL. The CDR3 has 18 amino acids. CDR3 sequence: CASSPSTSGRRSTHEQYF. The CDR3 region has the DNA TGCGCCAGCAGCCCGTCGACTAGCGGGAGGAGATCGACCCACGAGCAGTACTTC.

The J gene is TRBJ2-3, the V gene TRBV7-2, with 14 nucleotides matching TRBD2. This CDR3 spans 16 amino acids. Per germline, CDR1 SGHTA and CDR2 FQGNSA. V trimming: 5 bases; J trimming: 6 bases; junction bases outside the gene matches: 7. In nucleotides, the CDR3 is TGTGCCAGCAGCCTCAACGGGACTAGCGGGGGCGATACGCAGTATTTT. Protein product: CASSLNGTSGGDTQYF.

J is TRBJ2-6 and V is TRBV6-4, with D unclear. CDR3 length: 13 residues. Trimming took 5 bases from V and 1 from J, leaving 3 bases between them. In germline, CDR1 is MRHNA, CDR2 SNTAGT. DNA for the CDR3: TGTGCCAGCAGTTTATCTGGGGCCAACGTCCTGACTTTC. Translated: CASSLSGANVLTF.

The chain joins TRBV12-5 to TRBJ2-1; TRBD2 aligns across 10 bases. This CDR3 is 13 amino acids long. Germline CDR1 LGHNT, CDR2 FRNRAP. The trim removed 6 bases at V and 10 bases at J, leaving 6 bases unmatched. CDR3 coding DNA: TGTGCTAGTGGCCAGCGGGAGGGTAACGAGCAGTTCTTC. This encodes CASGQREGNEQFF.

The J gene is TRBJ1-2, the V gene TRBV21-1. TRBV21-1 corresponds to a pseudogene. The CDR3 consists of 12 residues. DNA for the CDR3: TGTGCCAGCAGCAAACGCACGAGCGGCTACACCTTC. Its protein is CASSKRTSGYTF.

This chain links TRBV25-1 with TRBJ2-7; 12 positions agree with TRBD2. Losses at the gene ends were 5 bases for V and 1 base for J; bases not matched to a gene: 9. This CDR3 spans 17 amino acids. Germline CDR1 is MGHDK and CDR2 is SYGVNS. The CDR3 loop reads CASSMRLAGAGSYEQYF. Here the CDR3 DNA reads TGTGCCAGCAGTATGCGACTAGCGGGAGCGGGATCCTACGAGCAGTACTTC.

V and J are TRBV28 and TRBJ1-2, with D hard to call. This CDR3 has 14 amino acids. The V and J ends lost 5 bases and 3 bases respectively, with 13 bases between them. Per germline, CDR1 MDHEN and CDR2 SYDVKM. The CDR3 nucleotides read TGTGCCAGCAGTCCTGTTACACGGGACTATGGCTACACCTTC. Translated, it gives CASSPVTRDYGYTF.

The V gene is TRBV7-9, the J gene TRBJ1-1, with a possible D match to TRBD1 (6 bases). The CDR3 contains 18 residues. Trimming removed 5 bases at V and 0 bases at J, with 22 bases between. CDR1 is SEHNR and CDR2 is FQNEAQ in the germline V gene (reference sequence). DNA of the CDR3: TGTGCCAGCAGCCAGGAACAGGGATCGGTTGACATGAACACTGAAGCTTTCTTT. Protein product: CASSQEQGSVDMNTEAFF.

This sequence joins TRBV7-9 and TRBJ2-5, with a tentative D call TRBD1 (6 bases). This CDR3 has 14 amino acids. V was pared by 1 base and J by 3 bases, with 9 bases between. The germline V gene has CDR1 SEHNR and CDR2 FQNEAQ (reference sequence). The CDR3, as DNA: TGTGCCAGCAGCTTAGGGACAGTAGAAGAGACCCAGTACTTC. Translating gives CASSLGTVEETQYF.

The CDR3 loop reads CASSPPGADRDGYTF. In DNA form, the CDR3 reads TGTGCCAGCTCACCACCGGGGGCCGACAGGGATGGCTACACCTTC. The V and J genes are TRBV18 and TRBJ1-2; 7 positions agree with TRBD1. This CDR3 contains 15 residues. Germline values: CDR1 KGHSH, CDR2 LQKENI. Losses at the gene ends were 0 bases for V and 6 bases for J; bases not matched to a gene: 7.

This sequence joins TRBV11-2 and TRBJ2-1, with TRBD2 identical over 15 bases. The germline V gene encodes CDR1 SGHAT and CDR2 FQNNGV. J lost 8 bases, V lost 4 bases, and 3 bases had no gene match. This CDR3 has 15 amino acids. The CDR3 here is CASSYGLAGGHEQFF. The CDR3 DNA is TGTGCCAGCAGCTACGGACTAGCGGGAGGGCATGAGCAGTTCTTC.

The chain links TRBV27 to TRBJ2-7, with 8 bases fitting TRBD2. J lost 6 bases, V lost 7 bases, and 17 bases had no gene match. Germline CDR1 and CDR2: MNHEY and SMNVEV (reference sequence). There are 16 residues in the CDR3. CDR3 in DNA: TGTGCCAGCATGATGCGGGCTGGCGGGAGGACTTCCGAGCAGTACTTC. Translated, it gives CASMMRAGGRTSEQYF.

This clone was counted a single time. This chain uses TRBV27 with TRBJ1-2; TRBD1 is a possible D gene (5 bases). CDR1 and CDR2 from the germline V gene are MNHEY and SMNVEV (reference sequence). The CDR3 spans 16 residues. Trimming took off 3 bases at V and 8 bases at J, with 22 bases between the two ends. DNA of the CDR3: TGTGCCAGCAGTTTGCGACCCCCCAGGGAGGTGAGGGGCTACACCTTC. It codes for CASSLRPPREVRGYTF.

V usage is TRBV27 and J usage is TRBJ2-7; 11 bases line up with TRBD1. V lost 11 bases to trimming and J lost 7 bases; unmatched junction nucleotides: 10. The CDR3 length is 13 residues. CDR1 is MNHEY, CDR2 SMNVEV, per germline (reference sequence). The CDR3 region is CAPSMDRGREQYF. Here the CDR3 DNA reads TGTGCCCCCTCCATGGACAGGGGGCGGGAGCAGTACTTC.